This TCR beta chain appears in the sequencing data of a study of cytomegalovirus exposure and HLA in healthy donors. Study context: Inside one of the first data releases sat about 91 million unique TCRs taken from HLA-typed donors. Findings and caveats of the study: In a later analysis, an Asian-associated ancestry cluster reportedly showed fewer N-insertions than the roughly 690-donor mean. In a later analysis, TCR beta V- and J-gene trimming showed a link to a missense DCLRE1C variant.

As for this clone: Its antigen is unidentified.

Germline V gene lookup returns CDR1 SGDLS and CDR2 YYNGEE. Losses at the gene ends were 4 bases for V and 4 bases for J; bases not matched to a gene: 4. CDR3 length: 13 residues. Use of 60 Vbeta and 13 Jbeta primers characterized the PCR. Generated by immunoSEQ multiplex PCR, the TCRdb table keeps only in-frame clones and is missing some. The table records 150,000 to 170,000 clones, about 84% of them present only once. V is TRBV9 and J is TRBJ1-2; 7 bases match TRBD1. The sequenced material came from PBMCs. The sequence came from a woman between 35 and 50 years old in good health and CMV-seropositive. The CDR3: CASSPGQSYGYTF. In nucleotides, the CDR3 is TGTGCCAGCAGCCCGGGACAGTCCTATGGCTACACCTTC.